Below, 16 T cell receptor beta chains from the same sample are listed, as sequenced in a study of CXCR3-negative and CXCR3-positive naive CD8 T cells. General study points: In CXCR3-positive naive cells, the TRB CDR3s were more hydrophobic than in CXCR3-negative naive cells.

Their antigens are not known. With UMI labels, 5' RACE was used to prepare the TRB cDNA libraries. Following a re-call of the 5' RACE reads, TCRdb has one entry per CDR3 protein and lacks DNA. Its table records approximately 59,000 distinct CDR3 sequences. Input material: naive CXCR3+ CD8+ T cells from blood. Subset defined: CD45RO-CCR7+CD27+CD95- naive CD8+ T cells expressing CXCR3 (TNR3+). Source of these receptors: a human donor in good health. Some clones in this sample may be carry-over from other donors' samples.

The V call is TRBV29-1, the J call TRBJ2-2; TCRdb gives TRBD2 as the D gene, but with no DNA this cannot be confirmed. Germline CDR1 reads SQVTM; CDR2 reads ANQGSEA. The CDR3 length is 14 residues. The CDR3 is CSVDPSGNLGELFF.

The V call is TRBV29-1, the J call TRBJ2-1; the TCRdb call, TRBD1, lacks DNA for checking. This CDR3 region has 15 residues. Germline-derived CDR1 and CDR2 are SQVTM and ANQGSEA. The CDR3 spells CSVYSGTGVVNEQFF.

CDR3 loop: CASSPGYSNQPQHF. The rearrangement links TRBV7-2 to TRBJ1-5; TCRdb calls TRBD1, which cannot be checked without DNA. The germline CDR1 and CDR2 sequences are SGHTA and FQGNSA. The CDR3 is 14 residues long.

The gene calls are TRBV29-1 and TRBJ2-1. CDR1 and CDR2 from the germline V gene are SQVTM and ANQGSEA. CDR3 size: 15 residues. The CDR3 is CSVDSGRNSYNEQFF.

The chain has TRBV7-9 and TRBJ2-2; TCRdb picks TRBD1, but there is no DNA to check that call. Germline values: CDR1 SEHNR, CDR2 FQNEAQ (reference sequence). The CDR3 sequence is 17 residues long. CDR3: CASSPQLWGANTGELFF.

J is TRBJ2-1 and V is TRBV11-2; the D call of TRBD1 rests on TCRdb alone, since no DNA is present to check it. CDR1 is SGHAT and CDR2 is FQNNGV in the germline V gene. The CDR3 is 14 residues long. CDR3 in amino acids: CASTPGQGYNEQFF.

This chain connects TRBV6-1 to TRBJ2-7. CDR3 size: 14 residues. Germline V gene lookup returns CDR1 MNHNS and CDR2 SASEGT. The CDR3: CASSEAGSAYEQYF.

The genes are TRBV29-1 and TRBJ2-1; the TRBD1 assignment by TCRdb is unverifiable without DNA. Per germline, CDR1 SQVTM and CDR2 ANQGSEA. The CDR3 loop spans 16 amino acids. The CDR3 sequence: CSGKGAGTGAYNEQFF.

The CDR3 reads CAIQGGGELFF. The rearrangement links TRBV2 to TRBJ2-2; the TCRdb D gene call, TRBD1, has no DNA to confirm it. Germline V gives CDR1 SNHLY, CDR2 FYNNEI. The CDR3 is 11 amino acids.

The chain joins TRBV7-8 to TRBJ2-1. The CDR3 is 14 residues long. Germline lookup yields CDR1 SGHVS and CDR2 FQNEAQ. CDR3 sequence: CASSFSTMGNEQFF.

The chain has TRBV7-9 and TRBJ1-2; the TCRdb D gene call, TRBD1, has no DNA to confirm it. CDR3 size: 15 residues. Per the germline V gene, CDR1 is SEHNR and CDR2 is FQNEAQ (reference sequence). This chain's CDR3 is CASSLAGHQGGGYTF.

The rearrangement joins TRBV6-5 to TRBJ1-1. The CDR3 covers 15 residues. The germline V gene encodes CDR1 MNHEY and CDR2 SVGAGI. This CDR3 reads CASSYWRPKDTEAFF.

The V gene is TRBV6-2 or TRBV6-3, the J gene TRBJ2-1. The germline gives CDR1 MNHEY, CDR2 SVGEGT. The CDR3 contains 16 residues. CDR3 sequence reads: CASSRQLESSYNEQFF.

The chain is built from TRBV29-1 and TRBJ1-3. This CDR3 region has 13 residues. CDR1 SQVTM and CDR2 ANQGSEA come from the germline V gene. The CDR3 here is CSVEEGHGNTIYF.

The chain recombines TRBV2 with TRBJ1-2; TCRdb selects TRBD1, and the lack of DNA leaves this call unchecked. Germline V CDR1 and CDR2: SNHLY, FYNNEI. This CDR3 has 11 amino acids. CDR3 loop: CASGDSYGYTF.

This sequence joins TRBV29-1 and TRBJ2-1; the TCRdb D gene call, TRBD1, has no DNA to confirm it. Germline CDR1 is SQVTM and CDR2 is ANQGSEA. CDR3 length: 14 residues. CDR3 in amino acids: CSVPGVIPYNEQFF.